The present TCR beta chain was sequenced within a study of T cell responses to AZD1222 COVID-19 vaccine. The study's findings and limits: Donors were largely white British and mainly female; clonal diversity was possibly underestimated. Reportedly, close to half of spike-specific TCRs are directed against unmutated variant regions.

V lost 1 base to trimming and J lost 0 bases, with 9 bases between them. CDR3 size: 15 residues. The germline CDR1 and CDR2 sequences are MNHNS and SASEGT. For this clone: Its target is unknown.

Profiling relied on immunoSEQ multiplex PCR, and the TCRdb table lists in-frame clones only, not all of them. The table has 150,000 or so clones, roughly nine tenths seen once. This TCR was sampled from an adult in good health. The rearrangement joins TRBV6-1 to TRBJ1-2; D is ambiguous. The sequenced sample was peripheral blood, obtained on day 0 of AZD1222 vaccination. CDR3 nucleotide sequence: TGTGCCAGCAGTGAAGAGGCGTTCTCTAACTATGGCTACACCTTC. Translated: CASSEEAFSNYGYTF.